A selection of T cell receptor beta chains follows, all from one sample in a study of blood T cell repertoires in COVID-19. Produced via immunoSEQ multiplex PCR; TCRdb's table is partial and in-frame only. Here the sample spans 200,000 to 250,000 clones, roughly 82% being singletons. Input material: peripheral blood. The receptor set was obtained from a man in his fifties with active or convalescent COVID-19. Each CDR3 is given with its conserved first and last residue. Each record gives: V gene, D gene, J gene, clone size, CDR3 length, CDR3 protein, CDR3 DNA. The D gene is left open where the match is weak. Clone size is shown for a subset of rows, as once, few, many or a class of expanded clone.

v_gene: TRBV6-4
d_gene: .
j_gene: TRBJ2-7
abundance: once
len: 14
CDR3aa: CASSARSWPYEQYF
CDR3nt: TGTGCCAGCAGCGCTAGGAGTTGGCCCTACGAGCAGTACTTC

v_gene: TRBV15
d_gene: .
j_gene: TRBJ2-5
abundance: .
len: 15
CDR3aa: CATTPTGGYQETQYF
CDR3nt: TGTGCCACCACCCCGACAGGCGGGTACCAAGAGACCCAGTACTTC

v_gene: TRBV5-6
d_gene: .
j_gene: TRBJ2-1
abundance: once
len: 13
CDR3aa: CASSLDRLDEQFF
CDR3nt: TGTGCCAGCAGCTTGGACAGGTTGGATGAGCAGTTCTTC

v_gene: TRBV5-1
d_gene: .
j_gene: TRBJ2-5
abundance: once
len: 15
CDR3aa: CASSLGATTGETQYF
CDR3nt: TGCGCCAGCAGCTTGGGAGCGACCACTGGGGAGACCCAGTACTTC

v_gene: TRBV6-5
d_gene: .
j_gene: TRBJ2-5
abundance: .
len: 14
CDR3aa: CASKEQGGFGTQYF
CDR3nt: TGTGCCAGCAAAGAACAGGGGGGGTTTGGGACCCAGTACTTC

v_gene: TRBV5-1
d_gene: TRBD2
j_gene: TRBJ2-1
abundance: few
len: 15
CDR3aa: CASSLVSGSWNEQFF
CDR3nt: TGCGCCAGCAGCTTGGTTAGCGGGAGTTGGAATGAGCAGTTCTTC

v_gene: TRBV6-5
d_gene: TRBD2
j_gene: TRBJ2-3
abundance: .
len: 15
CDR3aa: CASSRSGAWADTQYF
CDR3nt: TGTGCCAGCAGCCGTAGCGGGGCTTGGGCAGATACGCAGTATTTT

v_gene: TRBV7-8
d_gene: .
j_gene: TRBJ2-4
abundance: .
len: 16
CDR3aa: CASSPERLLAKNIQYF
CDR3nt: TGTGCCAGCAGCCCGGAAAGACTCCTAGCCAAAAACATTCAGTACTTC

v_gene: TRBV5-7
d_gene: .
j_gene: TRBJ1-3
abundance: once
len: 19
CDR3aa: CASSSWRGRERSSGNTIYF
CDR3nt: TGTGCCAGCAGCTCTTGGAGAGGGAGGGAAAGAAGCTCTGGAAACACCATATATTTT

v_gene: TRBV10-3
d_gene: TRBD1
j_gene: TRBJ1-5
abundance: few
len: 15
CDR3aa: CATAGQGHSNQPQHF
CDR3nt: TGTGCCACAGCTGGACAGGGACATAGCAATCAGCCCCAGCATTTT

v_gene: TRBV5-6
d_gene: .
j_gene: TRBJ1-2
abundance: .
len: 14
CDR3aa: CASSLWEGVGGYTF
CDR3nt: TGTGCCAGCAGCTTGTGGGAGGGGGTTGGTGGCTACACCTTC

v_gene: TRBV9
d_gene: TRBD2
j_gene: TRBJ2-1
abundance: .
len: 16
CDR3aa: CASSARTSGNYNEQFF
CDR3nt: TGTGCCAGCAGCGCGCGGACTAGCGGGAATTACAATGAGCAGTTCTTC

v_gene: TRBV19
d_gene: .
j_gene: TRBJ1-5
abundance: few
len: 12
CDR3aa: CASSASYQPQHF
CDR3nt: TGTGCCAGTAGTGCTAGTTATCAGCCCCAGCATTTT

v_gene: TRBV2
d_gene: .
j_gene: TRBJ1-6
abundance: .
len: 12
CDR3aa: CASTLRVPPLHF
CDR3nt: TGTGCCAGTACTCTCAGGGTCCCACCCCTCCACTTT

v_gene: TRBV7-3
d_gene: TRBD2
j_gene: TRBJ2-5
abundance: .
len: 15
CDR3aa: CASSLAAGGQGTQYF
CDR3nt: TGTGCCAGCAGCTTGGCTGCGGGGGGTCAGGGCACCCAGTACTTC

v_gene: TRBV28
d_gene: TRBD1
j_gene: TRBJ1-1
abundance: .
len: 13
CDR3aa: CASSRTGISEAFF
CDR3nt: TGTGCCAGCAGTAGGACAGGAATAAGTGAAGCTTTCTTT

v_gene: TRBV7-2
d_gene: TRBD1
j_gene: TRBJ2-1
abundance: .
len: 16
CDR3aa: CASSSRTGGTGTEQFF
CDR3nt: TGTGCCAGCAGCTCCCGGACAGGGGGCACCGGGACTGAGCAGTTCTTC

v_gene: TRBV6-6
d_gene: .
j_gene: TRBJ2-5
abundance: .
len: 13
CDR3aa: CASRDSIQETQYF
CDR3nt: TGTGCCAGCAGGGACAGTATCCAAGAGACCCAGTACTTC

v_gene: TRBV7-2
d_gene: TRBD2
j_gene: TRBJ2-3
abundance: .
len: 16
CDR3aa: CASTLTSGGVTDTQYF
CDR3nt: TGTGCCAGCACCTTGACTAGCGGGGGAGTCACAGATACGCAGTATTTT

v_gene: TRBV30
d_gene: .
j_gene: TRBJ1-5
abundance: .
len: 16
CDR3aa: CAWSPPRGGGNQPQHF
CDR3nt: TGTGCCTGGAGTCCCCCTAGGGGGGGCGGCAATCAGCCCCAGCATTTT

v_gene: TRBV7-8
d_gene: .
j_gene: TRBJ1-5
abundance: .
len: 17
CDR3aa: CASSLMAGGAGNQPQHF
CDR3nt: TGTGCCAGCAGCTTAATGGCGGGGGGAGCGGGCAATCAGCCCCAGCATTTT

v_gene: TRBV13
d_gene: .
j_gene: TRBJ2-3
abundance: .
len: 13
CDR3aa: CASSLAGTDTQYF
CDR3nt: TGTGCCAGCAGCTTAGCGGGGACAGATACGCAGTATTTT

v_gene: TRBV19
d_gene: TRBD1
j_gene: TRBJ1-4
abundance: .
len: 14
CDR3aa: CASSPDRGNEKLFF
CDR3nt: TGTGCCAGTAGTCCGGACAGGGGTAATGAAAAACTGTTTTTT

v_gene: TRBV7-3
d_gene: TRBD1
j_gene: TRBJ2-3
abundance: .
len: 19
CDR3aa: CASSLGPGQNIYSTDTQYF
CDR3nt: TGTGCCAGCAGTTTGGGGCCGGGACAGAACATCTATAGCACAGATACGCAGTATTTT

v_gene: TRBV7-9
d_gene: TRBD1
j_gene: TRBJ1-2
abundance: .
len: 14
CDR3aa: CASSLHRGEDGYTF
CDR3nt: TGTGCCAGCAGCTTACACAGGGGAGAGGATGGCTACACCTTC

v_gene: TRBV28
d_gene: TRBD2
j_gene: TRBJ2-3
abundance: .
len: 13
CDR3aa: CASQGGGTDTQYF
CDR3nt: TGTGCCAGCCAGGGAGGGGGCACAGATACGCAGTATTTT

v_gene: TRBV29-1
d_gene: .
j_gene: TRBJ2-3
abundance: .
len: 13
CDR3aa: CSVAGPNTDTQYF
CDR3nt: TGCAGCGTGGCGGGACCGAACACAGATACGCAGTATTTT

v_gene: TRBV5-6
d_gene: TRBD2
j_gene: TRBJ2-1
abundance: .
len: 16
CDR3aa: CASSTGLAGAYNEQFF
CDR3nt: TGTGCCAGCAGCACCGGACTAGCGGGGGCCTACAATGAGCAGTTCTTC

v_gene: TRBV29-1
d_gene: TRBD2
j_gene: TRBJ2-3
abundance: .
len: 14
CDR3aa: CSVVRGGRTDTQYF
CDR3nt: TGCAGCGTTGTTCGGGGGGGGCGCACAGATACGCAGTATTTT

v_gene: TRBV9
d_gene: .
j_gene: TRBJ1-4
abundance: once
len: 15
CDR3aa: CASSVGQGSVEKLFF
CDR3nt: TGTGCCAGCAGCGTAGGTCAGGGAAGTGTCGAAAAACTGTTTTTT

v_gene: TRBV29-1
d_gene: TRBD1
j_gene: TRBJ1-2
abundance: once
len: 15
CDR3aa: CSVPGQGGGDYGYTF
CDR3nt: TGCAGCGTTCCGGGACAGGGTGGAGGAGACTATGGCTACACCTTC

v_gene: TRBV2
d_gene: TRBD1
j_gene: TRBJ1-5
abundance: .
len: 16
CDR3aa: CASRPGQSLFNQPQHF
CDR3nt: TGTGCCAGCAGGCCGGGACAGAGTCTTTTTAATCAGCCCCAGCATTTT

v_gene: TRBV4-3
d_gene: .
j_gene: TRBJ1-2
abundance: .
len: 12
CDR3aa: CASSQAGYGYTF
CDR3nt: TGCGCCAGCAGCCAAGCGGGGTATGGCTACACCTTC

v_gene: TRBV27
d_gene: TRBD2
j_gene: TRBJ2-5
abundance: .
len: 17
CDR3aa: CASSKPGLADGRETQYF
CDR3nt: TGTGCCAGCAGTAAACCGGGACTAGCGGACGGCCGCGAGACCCAGTACTTC

v_gene: TRBV5-4
d_gene: TRBD2
j_gene: TRBJ2-7
abundance: .
len: 14
CDR3aa: CASSYGLAGYEQYF
CDR3nt: TGTGCCAGCAGCTATGGACTAGCGGGCTACGAGCAGTACTTC

v_gene: TRBV5-1
d_gene: .
j_gene: TRBJ1-5
abundance: .
len: 12
CDR3aa: CASSLPGGVQHF
CDR3nt: TGCGCCAGCAGCCTCCCCGGGGGGGTCCAGCATTTT

v_gene: TRBV7-2
d_gene: TRBD2
j_gene: TRBJ2-2
abundance: once
len: 14
CDR3aa: CASSLSGGPGELFF
CDR3nt: TGTGCCAGCAGCTTATCGGGAGGGCCCGGGGAGCTGTTTTTT

v_gene: TRBV14
d_gene: TRBD1
j_gene: TRBJ1-1
abundance: .
len: 16
CDR3aa: CASSQSILQGPTEAFF
CDR3nt: TGTGCCAGCAGCCAATCAATCCTACAGGGGCCCACTGAAGCTTTCTTT

v_gene: TRBV11-2
d_gene: .
j_gene: TRBJ1-1
abundance: .
len: 13
CDR3aa: CASSVGGYTEAFF
CDR3nt: TGTGCCAGCAGCGTCGGGGGATACACTGAAGCTTTCTTT

v_gene: TRBV28
d_gene: TRBD1
j_gene: TRBJ2-2
abundance: few
len: 15
CDR3aa: CASSPWDRGTGELFF
CDR3nt: TGTGCCAGCAGTCCGTGGGACAGGGGTACCGGGGAGCTGTTTTTT

v_gene: TRBV5-8
d_gene: .
j_gene: TRBJ2-2
abundance: .
len: 13
CDR3aa: CASSLEATGELFF
CDR3nt: TGTGCCAGCAGCTTGGAAGCGACCGGGGAGCTGTTTTTT

v_gene: TRBV4-1
d_gene: TRBD2
j_gene: TRBJ2-7
abundance: .
len: 13
CDR3aa: CASSHREVNEQYF
CDR3nt: TGCGCCAGCAGCCACCGGGAGGTGAACGAGCAGTACTTC

v_gene: TRBV7-9
d_gene: TRBD1
j_gene: TRBJ1-4
abundance: .
len: 14
CDR3aa: CASSVGGADEKLFF
CDR3nt: TGTGCCAGCAGCGTAGGGGGCGCGGATGAAAAACTGTTTTTT

v_gene: TRBV7-9
d_gene: TRBD1
j_gene: TRBJ1-4
abundance: .
len: 14
CDR3aa: CASSLRTGDEKLFF
CDR3nt: TGTGCCAGCAGCCTACGGACAGGGGATGAAAAACTGTTTTTT

v_gene: TRBV6-5
d_gene: TRBD1
j_gene: TRBJ1-4
abundance: .
len: 15
CDR3aa: CASSPRDRDLEKLFF
CDR3nt: TGTGCCAGCAGTCCCCGGGACAGGGATTTGGAAAAACTGTTTTTT

v_gene: TRBV5-5
d_gene: .
j_gene: TRBJ1-3
abundance: .
len: 15
CDR3aa: CASSIGDGSGNTIYF
CDR3nt: TGTGCCAGCAGTATAGGAGATGGTTCTGGAAACACCATATATTTT

v_gene: TRBV5-4
d_gene: TRBD1
j_gene: TRBJ2-4
abundance: .
len: 16
CDR3aa: CASSPPGQGPEGIQYF
CDR3nt: TGTGCCAGCAGCCCTCCGGGACAGGGGCCTGAGGGCATTCAGTACTTC

v_gene: TRBV30
d_gene: TRBD2
j_gene: TRBJ2-3
abundance: .
len: 14
CDR3aa: CAWSDLAGTDTQYF
CDR3nt: TGTGCCTGGAGTGATCTAGCGGGCACAGATACGCAGTATTTT

v_gene: TRBV9
d_gene: .
j_gene: TRBJ1-2
abundance: .
len: 16
CDR3aa: CASSADPLGQGYGYTF
CDR3nt: TGTGCCAGCAGCGCAGACCCCCTCGGGCAGGGGTATGGCTACACCTTC

v_gene: TRBV9
d_gene: TRBD1
j_gene: TRBJ2-5
abundance: .
len: 16
CDR3aa: CASSASGTAYQETQYF
CDR3nt: TGTGCCAGCAGCGCCTCCGGGACAGCGTACCAAGAGACCCAGTACTTC

v_gene: TRBV25-1
d_gene: .
j_gene: TRBJ1-4
abundance: .
len: 15
CDR3aa: CASSDSAGSSGKLFF
CDR3nt: TGTGCCAGCAGTGACTCCGCAGGTTCTAGCGGAAAACTGTTTTTT

v_gene: TRBV7-2
d_gene: .
j_gene: TRBJ1-2
abundance: .
len: 12
CDR3aa: CASAGTNYGYTF
CDR3nt: TGTGCCAGCGCAGGGACTAACTATGGCTACACCTTC

v_gene: TRBV4-1
d_gene: TRBD1
j_gene: TRBJ1-4
abundance: once
len: 16
CDR3aa: CASSSYRGLTNEKLFF
CDR3nt: TGCGCCAGCAGTAGTTACAGGGGTCTCACTAATGAAAAACTGTTTTTT

v_gene: TRBV5-1
d_gene: TRBD2
j_gene: TRBJ2-5
abundance: .
len: 15
CDR3aa: CASSSLAGDQETQYF
CDR3nt: TGCGCCAGCAGCTCGTTAGCGGGAGACCAAGAGACCCAGTACTTC

v_gene: TRBV19
d_gene: TRBD2
j_gene: TRBJ2-2
abundance: .
len: 19
CDR3aa: CASSPSAGLAGGNTGELFF
CDR3nt: TGTGCCAGTAGTCCCTCCGCGGGACTAGCGGGAGGGAACACCGGGGAGCTGTTTTTT